This TCR beta chain stems from a study of human T cells and chemical hapten exposure. Study information: Across its roughly 25 weeks, the study gave patients weekly diphenylcyclopropenone doses to the scalp. Patch testing placed 0.01% DPC on the upper back, with readings at 6 days.

Looked up from germline, CDR1 is SQVTM and CDR2 is ANQGSEA. This CDR3 is 11 amino acids long. Trimming cost V 3 bases and J 16 bases; bases outside gene matches: 6. Time point of the sample: pre-sensitization, week 0. Treatment of the sample: therapeutic diphenylcyclopropenone sensitization with weekly scalp DPC. Donation of samples came from alopecia patients who were 18 to 70 years old and suitable for DPC. Original analysis: Sampled TCR counts reached a median of roughly 100,000 per sample, with values ranging from about 20,000 to 700,000. Each CDR3 protein is one row after TCRdb ran MiXCR on the RACE reads. The V and J calls were not made by the authors but by TCRdb's processing. Among more than 300,000 distinct CDR3 sequences listed, around 5.5% were seen once.

The TCR originated in a woman in her 50s with alopecia areata. Some clones in this sample may be carry-over from other donors' samples. Sequencing was performed on whole blood, taken in connection with sensitization to the hapten diphenylcyclopropenone (DPC). V gene TRBV29-1 combines with J gene TRBJ1-6; 7 nucleotides agree with TRBD1. The DNA of the CDR3 is TGCAGCGTTGATTCCAGGGGGGAACTCCACTTT. It specifies CSVDSRGELHF.